A selection of T cell receptor beta chains follows, all from one sample in a study of shared clonotypes between healthy human individuals. TCRdb keeps only in-frame clones here, not all; method: immunoSEQ multiplex PCR. This sample carries millions of clones, roughly 95% of them seen once, and the ten largest clones take about 0.13%. Specimen: naive CD4+ T cells sorted from blood. Receptor source: a man in his late teens or twenties in good health. Both conserved end residues are part of each CDR3. The order of the fields is D gene, V gene, J gene, CDR3 DNA, CDR3 protein. A D gene is named only where the DNA matches it firmly.

.	TRBV7-6	TRBJ1-4	TGTGCCAGCAGCCTTGCGATCGGTGGTGAAAAACTGTTTTTT	CASSLAIGGEKLFF
.	TRBV5-4	TRBJ2-3	TGTGCCAGCAGCCCCTCTAGCGGCACAGATACGCAGTATTTT	CASSPSSGTDTQYF
.	TRBV18	TRBJ2-7	TGTGCCAGCTCAACAACCCCCCAGCTCGAGCAGTACTTC	CASSTTPQLEQYF
TRBD2	TRBV30	TRBJ2-3	TGTGCCTGGAGTGTAGGAGCGGGAGGGTCAGATACGCAGTATTTT	CAWSVGAGGSDTQYF
TRBD2	TRBV18	TRBJ2-2	TGTGCCAGCTCACCACGACTAGCGGGCGACACCGGGGAGCTGTTTTTT	CASSPRLAGDTGELFF
.	TRBV4-1	TRBJ1-4	TGCGCCAGCACCCCACCCCGCGGAGAAAAACTGTTTTTT	CASTPPRGEKLFF
.	TRBV5-1	TRBJ2-2	TGCGCCAGCAGCTCGACAGGTGGGGCCGGGGAGCTGTTTTTT	CASSSTGGAGELFF
.	TRBV5-1	TRBJ1-1	TGCGCCAGCAGCTTGGAATCAGGGAGGGGCACTGAAGCTTTCTTT	CASSLESGRGTEAFF
.	TRBV7-2	TRBJ2-3	TGTGCCAGCAGCTTAGAAACCAGGGTGGATACGCAGTATTTT	CASSLETRVDTQYF
TRBD1	TRBV18	TRBJ1-2	TGTGCCAGCTCACCCGGACAGGGCGGTTCTTATGGCTACACCTTC	CASSPGQGGSYGYTF
TRBD1	TRBV5-5	TRBJ2-7	TGTGCCAGCAGCCGCGCGCGACAGGGCACCTACGAGCAGTACTTC	CASSRARQGTYEQYF
TRBD1	TRBV10-3	TRBJ1-4	TGTGCCATCAGTAAGGGACAGCCCAGGGCTAATGAAAAACTGTTTTTT	CAISKGQPRANEKLFF
TRBD1	TRBV5-1	TRBJ2-3	TGCGCCAGCAGTAAGGGACAGCCTAGCACAGATACGCAGTATTTT	CASSKGQPSTDTQYF
TRBD1	TRBV7-9	TRBJ1-2	TGTGCCAGCAGCCGAGGATGGGACAGACTGAACTATGGCTACACCTTC	CASSRGWDRLNYGYTF
.	TRBV27	TRBJ1-5	TGTGCCAGCAGCCCTTATGTAAGGCTAAGCAATCAGCCCCAGCATTTT	CASSPYVRLSNQPQHF
TRBD1	TRBV6-6	TRBJ1-2	TGTGCCAGCAGCCCTACAGGGGAATATGGCTACACCTTC	CASSPTGEYGYTF
.	TRBV19	TRBJ2-3	TGTGCCAGTAGTAGGAGCCCCCTCACAGATACGCAGTATTTT	CASSRSPLTDTQYF
.	TRBV5-1	TRBJ1-1	TGCGCCAGCAGCTTGGGACAACACACTGAAGCTTTCTTT	CASSLGQHTEAFF
TRBD2	TRBV6-6	TRBJ2-1	TGTGCCAGCAGCATAGCGGGAGGGGCGGTCTTTGAGCAGTTCTTC	CASSIAGGAVFEQFF
TRBD2	TRBV11-2	TRBJ2-5	TGTGCCAGCAGCTTAGATGCTAGCGGGGTTCAAGAGACCCAGTACTTC	CASSLDASGVQETQYF
TRBD1	TRBV4-2	TRBJ2-3	TGTGCCAGCAGCCAAGATGGACAGGGCACAGATACGCAGTATTTT	CASSQDGQGTDTQYF
.	TRBV7-9	TRBJ1-1	TGTGCCAGCAGCTTAGCGGGGTTTAGGAACACTGAAGCTTTCTTT	CASSLAGFRNTEAFF
TRBD1	TRBV2	TRBJ2-7	TGTGCCAGCACTGGAGGGCAGGGGGCCAACGAGCAGTACTTC	CASTGGQGANEQYF
.	TRBV4-1	TRBJ1-5	TGCGCCAGCAGCCAATCCCGGGACCCGAGCAATCAGCCCCAGCATTTT	CASSQSRDPSNQPQHF
.	TRBV6-5	TRBJ1-1	TGTGCCAGCAGCCCCAGGGGAAGGAACACTGAAGCTTTCTTT	CASSPRGRNTEAFF
.	TRBV10-3	TRBJ1-2	TGTGCCATCAGTGAGTCTCAGGAGATCTATGGCTACACCTTC	CAISESQEIYGYTF
.	TRBV29-1	TRBJ2-1	TGCAGCGTTGGGGGGAGCTACAATGAGCAGTTCTTC	CSVGGSYNEQFF
TRBD2	TRBV4-2	TRBJ2-5	TGTGCCAGCAGCCCTCTAAGTAGCGGGGGGACGGAGACCCAGTACTTC	CASSPLSSGGTETQYF
.	TRBV18	TRBJ2-7	TGTGCCAGCTCACCACCGTACAGGGAGTCTTACGAGCAGTACTTC	CASSPPYRESYEQYF